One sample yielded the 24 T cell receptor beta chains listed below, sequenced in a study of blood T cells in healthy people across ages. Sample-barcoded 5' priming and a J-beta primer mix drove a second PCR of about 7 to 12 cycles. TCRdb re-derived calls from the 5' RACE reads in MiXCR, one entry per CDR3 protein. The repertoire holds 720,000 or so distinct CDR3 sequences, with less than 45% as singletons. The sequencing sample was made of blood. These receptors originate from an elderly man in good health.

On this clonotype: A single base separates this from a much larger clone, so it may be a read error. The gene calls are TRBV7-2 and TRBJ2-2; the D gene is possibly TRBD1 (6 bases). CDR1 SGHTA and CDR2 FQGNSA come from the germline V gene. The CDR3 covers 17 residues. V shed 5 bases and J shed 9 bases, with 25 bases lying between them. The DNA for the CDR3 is TGTGCCAGCAGCATAGACAATCCAGGGGCTGGGACCAGGGAGCTGTTTTTT. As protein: CASSIDNPGAGTRELFF. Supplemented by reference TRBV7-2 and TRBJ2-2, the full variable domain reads GAGVSQSPSNKVTEKGKDVELRCDPISGHTALYWYRQSLGQGLEFLIYFQGNSAPDKSGLPSDRFSAERTGGSVSTLTIQRTQQEDSAVYLCASSIDNPGAGTRELFFGEGSRLTVL.

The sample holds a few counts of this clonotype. The CDR3 nucleotides read TGCGCCAGCAGCCGGTCACGGGGGGGCTCCTACAATGAGCAGTTCTTC. Its translation is CASSRSRGGSYNEQFF. J is TRBJ2-1 and V is TRBV4-1; TRBD2 agrees at 8 bases. Germline V CDR1 and CDR2: MGHRA, YSYEKL. The CDR3 has 16 amino acids. V trimming: 4 bases; J trimming: 0 bases; junction bases outside the gene matches: 5.

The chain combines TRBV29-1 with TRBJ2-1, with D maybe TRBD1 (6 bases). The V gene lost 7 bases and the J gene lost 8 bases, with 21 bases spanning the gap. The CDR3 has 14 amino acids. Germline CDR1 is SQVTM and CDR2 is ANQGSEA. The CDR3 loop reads CSAARRQERDEQFF. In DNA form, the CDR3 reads TGCAGCGCTGCGCGCCGACAGGAAAGGGATGAGCAGTTCTTC.

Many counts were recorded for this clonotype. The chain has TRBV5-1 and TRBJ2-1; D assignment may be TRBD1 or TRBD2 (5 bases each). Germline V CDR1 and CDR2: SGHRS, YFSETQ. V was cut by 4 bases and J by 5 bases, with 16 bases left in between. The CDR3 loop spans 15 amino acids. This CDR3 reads CASSRTGPYNNEQFF. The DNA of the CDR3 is TGCGCCAGCAGCCGGACGGGGCCATACAACAATGAGCAGTTCTTC.

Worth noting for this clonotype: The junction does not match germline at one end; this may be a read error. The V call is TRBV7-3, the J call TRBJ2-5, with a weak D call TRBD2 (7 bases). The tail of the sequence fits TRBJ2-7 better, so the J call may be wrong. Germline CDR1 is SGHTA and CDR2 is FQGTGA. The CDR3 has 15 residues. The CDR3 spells CASSLRGGVSDEQYF. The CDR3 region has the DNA TGTGCCAGCAGCCTCAGAGGGGGGGTCTCCGACGAGCAGTACTTC.

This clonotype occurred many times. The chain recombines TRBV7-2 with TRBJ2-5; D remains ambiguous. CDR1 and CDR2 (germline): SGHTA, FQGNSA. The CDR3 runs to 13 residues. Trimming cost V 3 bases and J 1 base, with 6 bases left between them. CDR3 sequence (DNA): TGTGCCAGCAGCTTGTACGGCCAAGAGACCCAGTACTTC. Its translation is CASSLYGQETQYF. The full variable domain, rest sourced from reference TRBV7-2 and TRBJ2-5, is GAGVSQSPSNKVTEKGKDVELRCDPISGHTALYWYRQSLGQGLEFLIYFQGNSAPDKSGLPSDRFSAERTGGSVSTLTIQRTQQEDSAVYLCASSLYGQETQYFGPGTRLLVL.

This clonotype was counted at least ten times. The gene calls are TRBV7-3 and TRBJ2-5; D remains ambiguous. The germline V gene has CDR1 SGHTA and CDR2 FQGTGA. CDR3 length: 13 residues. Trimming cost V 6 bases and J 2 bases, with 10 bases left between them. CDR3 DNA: TGTGCCAGCAGTCCCACGGTACAAGAGACCCAGTACTTC. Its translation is CASSPTVQETQYF.

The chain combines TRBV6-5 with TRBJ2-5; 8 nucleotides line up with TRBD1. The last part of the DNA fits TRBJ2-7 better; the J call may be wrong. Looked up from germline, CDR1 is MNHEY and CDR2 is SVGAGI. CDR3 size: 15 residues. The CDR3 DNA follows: TGTGCCAGCAGTTACTCGTCAGGGGGCCTCTACGAGCAGTACTTC. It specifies CASSYSSGGLYEQYF.

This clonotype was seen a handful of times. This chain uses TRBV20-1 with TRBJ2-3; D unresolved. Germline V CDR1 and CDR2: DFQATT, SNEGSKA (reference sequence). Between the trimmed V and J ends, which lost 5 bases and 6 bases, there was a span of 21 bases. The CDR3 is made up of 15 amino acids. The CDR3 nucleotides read TGCAGTGCTGGCGGATCAAAAATATCCTACGATACGCAGTATTTT. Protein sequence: CSAGGSKISYDTQYF.

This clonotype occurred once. In DNA form, the CDR3 reads TGCAGCGTTGAGGGGGAGACTAGCGGCAGCACAGATACGCAGTATTTT. It translates to CSVEGETSGSTDTQYF. This rearrangement joins TRBV29-1 to TRBJ2-3, with 9 bases fitting TRBD2. The trim removed 3 bases at V and 0 bases at J, leaving 7 bases unmatched. The CDR3 covers 16 residues. Germline CDR1 and CDR2: SQVTM and ANQGSEA.

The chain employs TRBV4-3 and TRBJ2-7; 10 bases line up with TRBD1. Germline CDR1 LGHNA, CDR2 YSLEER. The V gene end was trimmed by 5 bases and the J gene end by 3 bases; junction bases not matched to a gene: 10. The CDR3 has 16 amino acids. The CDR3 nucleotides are TGCGCCAGCAGCATGACAGGGGGCGACGCCTACTACGAGCAGTACTTC. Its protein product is CASSMTGGDAYYEQYF.

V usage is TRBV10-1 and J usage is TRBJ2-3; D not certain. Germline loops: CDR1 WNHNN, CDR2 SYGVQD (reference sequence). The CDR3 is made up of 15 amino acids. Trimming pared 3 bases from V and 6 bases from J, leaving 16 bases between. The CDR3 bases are TGCGCCAGCAGTGACCGTGGAGAAAGTATGGATACGCAGTATTTT. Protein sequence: CASSDRGESMDTQYF.

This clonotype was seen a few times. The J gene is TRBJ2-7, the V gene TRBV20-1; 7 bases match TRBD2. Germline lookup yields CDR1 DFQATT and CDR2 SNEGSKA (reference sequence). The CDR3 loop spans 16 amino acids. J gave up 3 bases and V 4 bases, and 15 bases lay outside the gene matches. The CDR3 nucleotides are TGCAGTGCTATCAGCGTTTCGAGCGGGGTCCTCTACGAGCAGTACTTC. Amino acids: CSAISVSSGVLYEQYF.

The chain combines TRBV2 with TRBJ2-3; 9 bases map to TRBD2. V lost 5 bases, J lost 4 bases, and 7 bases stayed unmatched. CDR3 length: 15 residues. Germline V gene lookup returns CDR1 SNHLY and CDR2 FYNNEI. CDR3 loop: CASSKTGTSSDTQYF. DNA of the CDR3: TGTGCCAGCAGTAAAACCGGGACTAGCTCAGATACGCAGTATTTT.

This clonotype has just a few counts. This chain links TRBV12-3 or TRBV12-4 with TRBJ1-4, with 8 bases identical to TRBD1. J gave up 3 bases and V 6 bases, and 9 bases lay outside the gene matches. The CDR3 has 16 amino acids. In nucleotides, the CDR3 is TGTGCCAGCAGACCCACAGGGGGGAGTCCTAATGAAAAACTGTTTTTT. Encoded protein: CASRPTGGSPNEKLFF.

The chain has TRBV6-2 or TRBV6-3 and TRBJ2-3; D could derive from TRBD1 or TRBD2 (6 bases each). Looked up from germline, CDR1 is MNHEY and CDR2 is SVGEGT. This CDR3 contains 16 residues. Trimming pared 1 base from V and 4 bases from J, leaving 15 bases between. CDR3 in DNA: TGTGCCAGCAGTTACTGGGGGCGCGGGGACGCAGATACGCAGTATTTT. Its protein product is CASSYWGRGDADTQYF.

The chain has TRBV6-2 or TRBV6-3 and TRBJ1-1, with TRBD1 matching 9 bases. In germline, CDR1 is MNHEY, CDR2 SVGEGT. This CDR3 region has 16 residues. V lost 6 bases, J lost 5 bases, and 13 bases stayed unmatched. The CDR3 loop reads CASSPGQGASGTEAFF. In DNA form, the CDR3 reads TGTGCCAGCAGCCCGGGACAGGGCGCCTCGGGGACTGAAGCTTTCTTT.

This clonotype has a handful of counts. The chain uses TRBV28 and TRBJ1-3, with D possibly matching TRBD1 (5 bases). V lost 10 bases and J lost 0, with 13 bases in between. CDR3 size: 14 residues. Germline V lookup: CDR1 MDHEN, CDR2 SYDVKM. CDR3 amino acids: CATAGRNSGNTIYF. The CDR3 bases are TGTGCCACCGCGGGACGGAACTCTGGAAACACCATATATTTT. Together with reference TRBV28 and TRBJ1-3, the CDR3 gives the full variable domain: DVKVTQSSRYLVKRTGEKVFLECVQDMDHENMFWYRQDPGLGLRLIYFSYDVKMKEKGDIPEGYSVSREKKERFSLILESASTNQTSMYLCATAGRNSGNTIYFGEGSWLTVV.

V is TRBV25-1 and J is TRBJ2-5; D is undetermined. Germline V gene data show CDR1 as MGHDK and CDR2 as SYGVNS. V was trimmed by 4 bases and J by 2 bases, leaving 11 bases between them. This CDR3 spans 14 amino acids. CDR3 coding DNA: TGTGCCAGCAGTGTCCCGGGTCCTCAAGAGACCCAGTACTTC. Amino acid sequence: CASSVPGPQETQYF.

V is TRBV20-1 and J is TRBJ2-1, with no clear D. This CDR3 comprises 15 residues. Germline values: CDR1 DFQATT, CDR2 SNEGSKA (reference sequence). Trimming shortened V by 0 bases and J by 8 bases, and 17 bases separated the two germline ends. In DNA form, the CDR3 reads TGCAGTGCTAGAGATCGGAGAGAGGTTTCGGATGAGCAGTTCTTC. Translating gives CSARDRREVSDEQFF.

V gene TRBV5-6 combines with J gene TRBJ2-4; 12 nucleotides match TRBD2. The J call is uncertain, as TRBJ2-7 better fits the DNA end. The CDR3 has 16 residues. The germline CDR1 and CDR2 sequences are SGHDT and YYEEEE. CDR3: CASSARTSGTWYEQYF. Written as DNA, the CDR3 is TGTGCCAGCAGCGCCAGGACTAGCGGGACGTGGTACGAGCAGTACTTC.

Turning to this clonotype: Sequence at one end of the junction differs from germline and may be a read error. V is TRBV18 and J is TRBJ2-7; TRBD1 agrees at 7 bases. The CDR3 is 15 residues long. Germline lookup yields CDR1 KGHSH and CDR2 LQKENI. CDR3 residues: CASSPNRQGNYKQYF. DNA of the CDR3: TGTGCCAGCTCACCAAATCGACAGGGTAACTACAAGCAGTACTTC.

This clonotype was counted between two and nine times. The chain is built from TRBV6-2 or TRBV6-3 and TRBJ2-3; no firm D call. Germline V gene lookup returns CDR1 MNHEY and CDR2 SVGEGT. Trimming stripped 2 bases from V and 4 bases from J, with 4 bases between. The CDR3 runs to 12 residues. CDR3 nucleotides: TGTGCCAGCAGTTACGGACCAGATACGCAGTATTTT. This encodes CASSYGPDTQYF.

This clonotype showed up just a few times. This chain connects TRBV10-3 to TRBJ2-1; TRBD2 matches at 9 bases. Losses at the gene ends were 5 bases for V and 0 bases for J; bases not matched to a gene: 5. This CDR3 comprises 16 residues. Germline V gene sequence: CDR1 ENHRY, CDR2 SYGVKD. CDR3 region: CAISLRSGSSYNEQFF. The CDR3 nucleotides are TGTGCCATCAGTCTGCGTAGCGGGAGCTCCTACAATGAGCAGTTCTTC.